The count of the clone carrying this TCR beta chain is one. One base away lies a much larger clone, so this may be a sequencing read error. The data belong to a study of molecular identifiers for immune sequencing clone quantification. Study-level background: Five aliquots were made in replicates from the RNA of about 20,000 or 100,000 naive CD8 cells, and four were sequenced.

As previously described, bulk TCR libraries were made using listed TCR primers. TCRdb fed the PCR reads into MiXCR, producing one record per CDR3 protein. The sample includes over 70,000 distinct CDR3 sequences, 20% to 30% of them seen just once. This sequence was found in a human donor in good health. Some libraries in this study had Jurkat cell RNA spiked in. What was sequenced was naive CD8+ T cells from blood, with Jurkat cell RNA spiked in. This sample's subset: FACS-sorted CD8+CD4-CCR7+CD45RA+ naive T cells.

CDR3 region: CASSYTSYVNTQGKSLHTQYF. Here the CDR3 DNA reads TGTGCCAGCAGCTATACGTCGTACGTAAACACTCAGGGTAAGAGTTTGCATACGCAGTATTTT. The chain uses TRBV7-9 and TRBJ2-3, with D possibly TRBD1 on 5 matching bases. Germline CDR1 and CDR2: SEHNR and FQNEAQ (reference sequence). There are 21 residues in the CDR3. The ends were cut back, 4 bases at V and 7 bases at J, with 36 bases in the middle.